A selection of T cell receptor beta chains follows, all from one sample in a study of T cells after yellow fever vaccination. One entry per CDR3 protein results from TCRdb running MiXCR on the 5' RACE reads. The sample records just under 600,000 distinct CDR3 sequences, roughly 13% being singletons. Sequenced here: PBMCs, sampled on the day of the yellow fever booster vaccination. The receptors were sampled from a man aged 30 to 39 who received the YFV17D yellow fever vaccine. The CDR3 runs from the conserved cysteine through the conserved F or W. The order of the fields is J gene, clone size, V gene, D gene, CDR3 protein, CDR3 DNA. A D gene is named only where the DNA matches it firmly. Rows give clone size only sometimes, using once, few, many, or a class for an expanded clone.

TRBJ1-6 - TRBV20-1 - CSATLGPVGSYNSPLHF TGCAGTGCTACCCTAGGGCCAGTCGGGTCCTATAATTCACCCCTCCACTTT
TRBJ1-6 - TRBV7-2 - CASRPAPNSPLHF TGTGCCAGCAGGCCCGCCCCGAATTCACCCCTCCACTTT
TRBJ2-7 few TRBV29-1 - CSVGPQGLEQYF TGCAGCGTGGGACCCCAGGGGCTCGAGCAGTACTTC
TRBJ2-2 - TRBV19 - CASRRQVANTGELFF TGTGCCAGTAGGCGACAGGTCGCGAACACCGGGGAGCTGTTTTTT
TRBJ2-2 few TRBV12-3/TRBV12-4 - CASSMTLAGGELFF TGTGCCAGCAGCATGACCCTAGCCGGGGGGGAGCTGTTTTTT
TRBJ2-5 many TRBV20-1 - CSAGRAIGGETQYF TGCAGTGCTGGAAGGGCCATCGGGGGAGAGACCCAGTACTTC
TRBJ2-1 many TRBV7-8 TRBD2 CASSYYSGRRKEQFF TGTGCCAGCAGCTACTATAGCGGGAGGAGGAAAGAGCAGTTCTTC
TRBJ2-1 few TRBV12-3/TRBV12-4 - CASTLGLDNEQFF TGTGCCAGCACCTTGGGACTCGACAATGAGCAGTTCTTC
TRBJ2-3 many TRBV12-3/TRBV12-4 - CASSRHGGAGTDTQYF TGTGCCAGCAGTAGACATGGGGGCGCGGGCACAGATACGCAGTATTTT
TRBJ2-7 - TRBV20-1 - CSARDTFYEQYF TGCAGTGCTCGGGACACCTTCTACGAGCAGTACTTC
TRBJ2-1 - TRBV19 - CASSKVDEQFF TGTGCCAGTAGTAAGGTCGATGAGCAGTTCTTC
TRBJ2-5 - TRBV5-1 TRBD1 CASSRNTGAQETQYF TGCGCCAGCAGCAGAAACACAGGGGCGCAAGAGACCCAGTACTTC
TRBJ1-2 few TRBV7-8 - CASSPLLYGYTF TGTGCCAGCAGCCCACTTCTCTATGGCTACACCTTC
TRBJ2-1 once TRBV12-3/TRBV12-4 TRBD2 CASPPGGAGASEQFF TGTGCCAGCCCCCCGGGGGGAGCGGGAGCGAGTGAGCAGTTCTTC
TRBJ2-7 - TRBV10-2 TRBD2 CASSPLGGNEQYF TGCGCCAGCAGTCCCCTCGGGGGGAACGAGCAGTACTTC
TRBJ2-5 few TRBV3-1 TRBD2 CASSQDTLRGSGRGETQYF TGTGCCAGCAGCCAAGATACACTCCGCGGTAGCGGGAGAGGAGAGACCCAGTACTTC
TRBJ2-5 - TRBV7-9 TRBD2 CASSPTSGIKTQYF TGTGCCAGCAGCCCCACTAGCGGGATAAAGACCCAGTACTTC
TRBJ2-7 - TRBV7-8 TRBD1 CASSLTTGSTYEQYF TGTGCCAGCAGCTTAACGACAGGGTCAACCTACGAGCAGTACTTC
TRBJ2-7 few TRBV7-2 TRBD1 CASSLKTGNSYEQYF TGTGCCAGCAGCTTAAAGACAGGGAATAGCTACGAGCAGTACTTC
TRBJ2-4 few TRBV20-1 - CSARDTLSNIQYF TGCAGTGCTAGAGATACTTTGTCGAACATTCAGTACTTC
TRBJ2-3 few TRBV14 TRBD2 CASSLAPAGVDGAQYF TGTGCCAGCAGCCTCGCACCAGCGGGAGTGGATGGGGCGCAGTATTTT
TRBJ1-6 few TRBV25-1 - CASSERAANSPLHF TGTGCCAGCAGTGAGCGGGCAGCTAATTCACCCCTCCACTTT
TRBJ1-3 - TRBV7-8 - CASSEDRNSGNTIYF TGTGCCAGCAGCGAAGACAGGAACTCTGGAAACACCATATATTTT
TRBJ1-1 few TRBV9 - CASSAEDTMNTEAFF TGTGCCAGCAGCGCCGAGGATACCATGAACACTGAAGCTTTCTTT
TRBJ2-7 - TRBV29-1 - CSVGTEYEQYF TGCAGCGTGGGGACGGAGTACGAGCAGTACTTC
TRBJ1-5 few TRBV20-1 - CSARGYDRRDQPQHF TGCAGTGCTAGAGGGTACGACAGGAGGGATCAGCCCCAGCATTTT
TRBJ2-7 - TRBV11-2 - CASSLVSSGRDSYEQYF TGTGCCAGCAGCTTAGTATCGTCGGGGCGGGATTCCTACGAGCAGTACTTC
TRBJ2-5 - TRBV6-1 - CASGRWGAEETQYF TGTGCCAGCGGAAGATGGGGGGCCGAAGAGACCCAGTACTTC
TRBJ2-1 - TRBV14 - CASSQLGQGYNEQFF TGTGCCAGCAGCCAGCTAGGGCAGGGCTACAATGAGCAGTTCTTC
TRBJ2-6 few TRBV4-3 - CASSREVSGANVLTF TGCGCCAGCAGCCGGGAGGTATCTGGGGCCAACGTCCTGACTTTC
TRBJ2-7 few TRBV12-3/TRBV12-4 TRBD1 CASTPTGGSYEQYF TGTGCCAGCACTCCGACAGGGGGCTCCTACGAGCAGTACTTC
TRBJ2-7 - TRBV12-3/TRBV12-4 - CASSPAGTYEQYF TGTGCCAGCAGCCCTGCCGGTACCTACGAGCAGTACTTC
TRBJ2-7 - TRBV6-2/TRBV6-3 - CASVPAGRDEQYF TGTGCCAGCGTTCCCGCAGGGCGGGACGAGCAGTACTTC
TRBJ2-7 - TRBV20-1 - CSAFDSSYEQYF TGCAGTGCTTTTGACTCCTCCTACGAGCAGTACTTC
TRBJ2-7 - TRBV6-5 TRBD2 CASSYSSLLAGVPTYEQYF TGTGCCAGCAGTTACTCGAGCCTTCTAGCGGGAGTTCCAACCTACGAGCAGTACTTC
TRBJ2-1 - TRBV21-1 - CASSNNGDQEGKYEQFF TGTGCCAGCAGCAACAATGGGGACCAGGAGGGCAAGTATGAGCAGTTCTTC
TRBJ2-2 - TRBV5-5 - CASGRAGELFF TGTGCCAGCGGCCGGGCCGGGGAGCTGTTTTTT
TRBJ2-1 few TRBV6-2/TRBV6-3 TRBD2 CASRPGLAEWVYNEQFF TGTGCCAGCAGACCTGGACTAGCGGAGTGGGTTTACAATGAGCAGTTCTTC
TRBJ2-3 - TRBV11-3 TRBD2 CASSRGLVGTDTQYF TGTGCCAGCAGCCGAGGACTAGTGGGAACAGATACGCAGTATTTT
TRBJ2-3 few TRBV6-2/TRBV6-3 - CASSLPHPGSIDTQYF TGTGCCAGCAGTTTGCCGCACCCGGGGAGTATAGATACGCAGTATTTT
TRBJ2-7 few TRBV12-3/TRBV12-4 - CASSSQGFYEQYF TGTGCCAGCAGTTCTCAGGGTTTCTACGAGCAGTACTTC
TRBJ1-5 few TRBV2 - CASSSGTGFEQPQHF TGTGCCAGCAGCTCGGGTACGGGGTTTGAACAGCCCCAGCATTTT
TRBJ1-2 few TRBV12-3/TRBV12-4 - CAIPGEEGYGYTF TGTGCCATCCCCGGAGAGGAGGGGTATGGCTACACCTTC
TRBJ2-2 few TRBV10-3 - CAISGAGTNTGELFF TGTGCCATCAGTGGGGCGGGAACGAACACCGGGGAGCTGTTTTTT
TRBJ1-1 - TRBV6-6 - CASSSLVSEAFF TGTGCCAGCAGTTCCTTGGTATCTGAAGCTTTCTTT
TRBJ2-7 - TRBV7-2 - CASSLEAAGSYEQYF TGTGCCAGCAGCTTAGAGGCAGCTGGCTCCTACGAGCAGTACTTC
TRBJ2-5 - TRBV4-3 - CASSQDYQTETQYF TGCGCCAGCAGCCAAGATTATCAAACCGAGACCCAGTACTTC
TRBJ2-5 few TRBV6-1 - CASSKEIGQPEETQYF TGTGCCAGCAGTAAGGAAATTGGACAGCCTGAGGAGACCCAGTACTTC
TRBJ2-5 few TRBV20-1 - CSARDFRETQYF TGCAGTGCTAGAGATTTTCGGGAGACCCAGTACTTC
TRBJ2-1 - TRBV20-1 TRBD2 CSARAGLAGYPYNEQFF TGCAGTGCTAGGGCAGGACTAGCGGGATATCCCTACAATGAGCAGTTCTTC
TRBJ1-2 - TRBV27 - CASTPRRGQNGYTF TGTGCCAGCACCCCACGACGCGGACAGAATGGCTACACCTTC
TRBJ2-7 - TRBV28 TRBD1 CASIRPGQSYEQYF TGTGCCAGCATAAGGCCGGGACAGTCCTACGAGCAGTACTTC
TRBJ2-1 few TRBV19 - CASLPADNSYNEQFF TGTGCCAGTCTACCCGCCGACAACTCCTACAATGAGCAGTTCTTC
TRBJ2-7 - TRBV6-1 - CASSDARRVLEQYF TGTGCCAGCAGTGATGCTCGGCGAGTACTCGAGCAGTACTTC
TRBJ2-3 few TRBV20-1 TRBD2 CSASFLAGTPPEYF TGCAGTGCTAGCTTTCTAGCGGGAACCCCTCCGGAGTATTTT